The clone carrying this T cell receptor (beta chain) was counted many times. The sample originates from a study of T-cell reconstitution after alpha-beta-depleted transplantation in children. Germline lookup yields CDR1 MNHEY and CDR2 SVGEGT. There are 12 residues in the CDR3. V was clipped by 7 bases and J by 5 bases, with 11 bases between them. Molecular barcoding with unique molecular identifiers was used for the TCRbeta library. TCRdb redid the calling of the PCR reads with MiXCR, one entry per CDR3 protein. The sample yields 260,000 or so distinct CDR3 sequences, 12% seen once. This sequence joins TRBV6-2 or TRBV6-3 and TRBJ1-1; D call uncertain. The receptor was derived from a human donor who donated a stem cell graft to a child with acute lymphoblastic leukemia. Material: PBMCs from the stem cell graft donor, obtained from the stem cell graft. The CDR3 bases are TGTGCCAGCAAAACCCGAGGGACTGAAGCTTTCTTT. Amino acids: CASKTRGTEAFF.